The source of this T cell receptor (beta chain) is a study of blood T cell repertoires in COVID-19 (dated by TCRdb to about 2020). Study-level background: Collaborator samples came from the United States, Italy and Spain and covered acute and convalescent phases of COVID-19. The material from the prospective study consisted of cDNA or gDNA derived from T cells, B-cell-depleted T cells, or PBMCs. Deeply sampled blood TCRbeta repertoires from subjects exposed to, actively infected with, or recovered from COVID-19 were included in the dataset. The repertoires were released in a freely available public database intended as a resource for research on the immune response to SARS-CoV-2. Samples were obtained from the ongoing ImmuneRACE study (first 160 participants) and from about 1,300 subjects provided by 6 global collaborators. The sample metadata nearly always contained a de-identified subject ID, COVID-19 status, age in years and sex. Where available, HLA class I and class II types were taken from metadata supplied by the sample provider and were not determined by assay-based typing. Study-level results and caveats: The quantity of clinical and demographic metadata differed by source and by participant and was supplied without curation.

TCRbeta CDR3 regions were amplified from genomic DNA using the immunoSEQ Assay, a bias-controlled multiplex PCR. The paper's processing steps were these. The number of nucleated cells in each sample was estimated by amplification of reference gene primers within the assay. Sequence reads were collapsed and filtered to measure the absolute abundance of every unique TCRbeta CDR3 rearrangement. Productive Simpson clonality was computed per sample as the square root of Simpson's diversity index over productive rearrangements. Drawn from immuneACCESS, this table holds only the in-frame rearrangements with V and J called that TCRdb kept. Clones are partly lost; checked studies trace under half to an unresolved V gene and leave the rest unexplained. The V and J calls and the clone size are those of that table, but D and trimming were determined from the DNA. Within this sample are 150,000 to 200,000 clones, with roughly four fifths of them counted one time only. In total, the top ten clones hold around 10% of the sample.

The CDR3 starts with the cysteine, ends with the phenylalanine, and has 16 residues. The DNA shown is the 48-base CDR3, in frame from base 1. Trimming costs V 4 bases and J 2 bases, and their ends lie 17 bases apart. From the germline V gene, CDR1 is MNHNS and CDR2 is SASEGT. Concerning this clone: The antigen it recognizes is unknown. No base qualities exist here, and no much larger clone lies one base off it.

Whole blood was collected in K2EDTA tubes by collaborating institutions according to the institutions' own protocols. For TCRbeta analysis, collaborator samples were shipped as frozen whole blood, as isolated PBMCs, or as DNA extracted from either sample type. The chain is assembled from TRBV6-1 and TRBJ1-2, and the D gene may be TRBD1, 6 bases matching. This clonotype was obtained from a man aged 60 to 69 with active or convalescent COVID-19. Input material: peripheral blood. This receptor has the CDR3 CASSGGQGVKNYGYTF. The DNA sequence is as follows: TGTGCCAGCAGTGGGGGGCAGGGAGTAAAAAACTATGGCTACACCTTC.